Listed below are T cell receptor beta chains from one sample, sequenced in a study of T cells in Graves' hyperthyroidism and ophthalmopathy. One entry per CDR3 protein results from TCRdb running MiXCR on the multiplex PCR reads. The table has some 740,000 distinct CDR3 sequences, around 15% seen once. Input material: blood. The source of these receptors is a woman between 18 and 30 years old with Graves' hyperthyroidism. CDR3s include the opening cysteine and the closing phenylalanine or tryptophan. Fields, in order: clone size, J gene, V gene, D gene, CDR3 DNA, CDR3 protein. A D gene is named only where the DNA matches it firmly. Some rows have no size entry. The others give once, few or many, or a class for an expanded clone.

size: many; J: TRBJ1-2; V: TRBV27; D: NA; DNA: TGTGCCAGCAGTCAGCAGGTCGCAGGAGGCTACACCTTC; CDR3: CASSQQVAGGYTF
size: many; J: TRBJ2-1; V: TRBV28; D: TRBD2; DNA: TGTGCCACCAAGTTAGCGGGAGCAGCGGGGGCCAATGAGCAGTTCTTC; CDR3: CATKLAGAAGANEQFF
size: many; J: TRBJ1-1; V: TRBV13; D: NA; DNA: TGTGCCAGCAGCGATGGGTGGGCTGAAGCTTTCTTT; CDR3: CASSDGWAEAFF
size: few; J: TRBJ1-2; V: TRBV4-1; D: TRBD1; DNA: TGCGCCAGCAGCCAAGACCCAGGGGGCAGAAACTATGGCTACACCTTC; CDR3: CASSQDPGGRNYGYTF
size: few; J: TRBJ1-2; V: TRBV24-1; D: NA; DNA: TGTGCCACCAGTGATTTTGGGGGGCCCGACTATGGCTACACCTTC; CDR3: CATSDFGGPDYGYTF
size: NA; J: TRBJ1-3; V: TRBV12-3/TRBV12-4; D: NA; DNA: TGTGCCAGCAGTTCCAGGGTGACTGGAAACACCATATATTTT; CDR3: CASSSRVTGNTIYF
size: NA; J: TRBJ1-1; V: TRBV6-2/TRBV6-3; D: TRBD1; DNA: TGTGCCAGCAGCTCGGGACAGGTCACGAACACTGAAGCTTTCTTT; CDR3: CASSSGQVTNTEAFF
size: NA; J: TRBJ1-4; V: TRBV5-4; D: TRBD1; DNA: TGTGCCAGCAGCCTGCGGCCACAGGGGGGGAATGAAAAACTGTTTTTT; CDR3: CASSLRPQGGNEKLFF
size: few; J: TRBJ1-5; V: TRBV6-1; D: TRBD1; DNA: TGTGCCAGCAGTGATGGCAGGGGGACTCGGCAGCCCCAGCATTTT; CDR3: CASSDGRGTRQPQHF
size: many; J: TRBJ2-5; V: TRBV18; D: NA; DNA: TGTGCCAGCTCACCGAACTCGGGGACTTTCCTGGAGACCCAGTACTTC; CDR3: CASSPNSGTFLETQYF
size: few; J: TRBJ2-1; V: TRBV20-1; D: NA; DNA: TGCAGTGCCTTTTTCCGTACGGGCCCCTCCTACAATGAGCAGTTCTTC; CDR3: CSAFFRTGPSYNEQFF
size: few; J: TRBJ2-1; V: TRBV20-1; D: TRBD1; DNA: TGCAGTGCTAGAGCTCCCCGGGACAGGAACCCCCCAAGCTCCTACAATGAGCAGTTCTTC; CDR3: CSARAPRDRNPPSSYNEQFF
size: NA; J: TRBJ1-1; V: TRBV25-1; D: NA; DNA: TGTGCCAGCAGCCCCTGGGGACACCCGAACACTGAAGCTTTCTTT; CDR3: CASSPWGHPNTEAFF
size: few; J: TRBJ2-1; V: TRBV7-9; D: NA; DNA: TGTGCCAGCAGCCCCTCGGGCGGGTTGGACAATGTGCAGTTCTTC; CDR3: CASSPSGGLDNVQFF
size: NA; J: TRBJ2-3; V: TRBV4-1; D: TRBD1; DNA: TGCGCCAGCAGCCAGCTCGGGACAGGGGATAGAACGCAGTATTTT; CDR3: CASSQLGTGDRTQYF
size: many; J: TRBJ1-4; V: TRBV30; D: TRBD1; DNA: TGTGCCTGGGTTGGACAGGGTAGTGAAAAACTGTTTTTT; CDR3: CAWVGQGSEKLFF
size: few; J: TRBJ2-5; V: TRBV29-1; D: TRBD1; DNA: TGCAGCGTTCGACAGGGGCGGGAGACCCAGTACTTC; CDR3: CSVRQGRETQYF
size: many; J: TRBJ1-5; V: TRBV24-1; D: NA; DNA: TGTGCCACCAGTGATTCGACAGGCCCCTTCCAGCCCCAGCATTTT; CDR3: CATSDSTGPFQPQHF
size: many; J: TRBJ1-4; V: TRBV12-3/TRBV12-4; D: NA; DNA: TGTGCCAGCAGTTTAAAAACCCTAGATGAAAAACTGTTTTTT; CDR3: CASSLKTLDEKLFF
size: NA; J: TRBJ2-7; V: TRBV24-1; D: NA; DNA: TGTGCCACCAGTGACCCCTCAAAGGGGAACCCCTACGAGCAGTACTTC; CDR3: CATSDPSKGNPYEQYF
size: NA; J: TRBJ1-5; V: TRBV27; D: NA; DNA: TGTGCCAGCAGTGAACAGGTCCAGCCCCAGCATTTT; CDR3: CASSEQVQPQHF
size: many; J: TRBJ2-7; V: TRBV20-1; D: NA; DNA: TGCAGTGCTAGGGCGGAGAGCTCCTACGAGCAGTACTTC; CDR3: CSARAESSYEQYF
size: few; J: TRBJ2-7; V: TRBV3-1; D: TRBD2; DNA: TGTGCCAGCAGCCTCCGGGGACTAGCGGGAGTTGACGAGCAGTACTTC; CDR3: CASSLRGLAGVDEQYF
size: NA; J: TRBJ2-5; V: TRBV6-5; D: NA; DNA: TGTACCAGCAGTTATGGGGGGAGAGTAGAGACCCAGTACTTC; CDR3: CTSSYGGRVETQYF
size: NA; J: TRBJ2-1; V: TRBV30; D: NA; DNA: TGTGCCTGGAGTGTAGCCAGGGGTTATGAGCAGTCCTTC; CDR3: CAWSVARGYEQSF